This T cell receptor (beta chain) comes out of a study of T cell changes during pregnancy in multiple sclerosis. Profiling relied on immunoSEQ multiplex PCR, and the TCRdb table lists in-frame clones only, not all of them. The table lists roughly 89,000 clones, around 92% of them singletons. Trimming cost V 0 bases and J 1 base, with 7 bases left between them. CDR3 length: 14 amino acids. In germline, CDR1 is SGHNT, CDR2 YYREEE (reference sequence). The receptor was derived from a female donor with multiple sclerosis, enrolled in a pregnancy study. The genes are TRBV5-4 and TRBJ1-1, with unresolved D. This material consisted of peripheral blood, taken in the third trimester of pregnancy. Here the CDR3 DNA reads TGTGCCAGCAGCTTGGCCACGGGGAACACTGAAGCTTTCTTT. As protein: CASSLATGNTEAFF.